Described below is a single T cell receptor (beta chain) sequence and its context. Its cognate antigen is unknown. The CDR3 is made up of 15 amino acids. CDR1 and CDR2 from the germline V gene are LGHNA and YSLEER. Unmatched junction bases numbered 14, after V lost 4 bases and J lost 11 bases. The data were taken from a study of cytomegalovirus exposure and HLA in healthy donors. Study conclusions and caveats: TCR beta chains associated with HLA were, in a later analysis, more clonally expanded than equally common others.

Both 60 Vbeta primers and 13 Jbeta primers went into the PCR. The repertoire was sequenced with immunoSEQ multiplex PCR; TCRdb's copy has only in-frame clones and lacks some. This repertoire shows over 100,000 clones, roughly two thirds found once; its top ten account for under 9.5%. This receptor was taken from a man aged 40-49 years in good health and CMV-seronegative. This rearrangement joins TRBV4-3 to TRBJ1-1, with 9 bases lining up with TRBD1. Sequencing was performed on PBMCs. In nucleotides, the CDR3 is TGCGCCAGCAGCCTGGGACAGGGAAAGGGCTTAGGCGCTTTCTTT. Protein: CASSLGQGKGLGAFF.